This T cell receptor (beta chain) was sequenced in a study of blood T cell repertoires in COVID-19. Germline assignment: CDR1 MNHEY and CDR2 SMNVEV (reference sequence). The CDR3 is 16 amino acids. The trim removed 5 bases at V and 4 bases at J, leaving 9 bases unmatched. In the authors' methods: From reference gene primer amplification, estimates of nucleated cell counts were derived. Data came from immunoSEQ multiplex PCR; TCRdb stores just in-frame clones and leaves some out. V and J calls and clone size come straight from that table; D and trimming were deduced from the DNA. The table has roughly 300,000 clones, 83% seen once.

J is TRBJ1-3 and V is TRBV27, with 9 bases fitting TRBD1. Sequencing was performed on peripheral blood. This receptor was obtained from a woman between 50 and 59 years old who had recovered from COVID-19. The DNA for the CDR3 is TGTGCCAGCAGTAAATGGGACAGGGTGAGCGGAAACACCATATATTTT. Translated: CASSKWDRVSGNTIYF.